This T cell receptor (beta chain) was profiled in a study of blood T cell repertoires in COVID-19. This clone occurred once. It is unclear where the CDR3 begins or ends on the DNA, so no DNA is shown, and the CDR3 is as TCRdb lists it. Termini included, the CDR3 measures 16 amino acids. The germline V gene has CDR1 MNHEY and CDR2 SVGAGI. The assay was immunoSEQ multiplex PCR, and TCRdb's table has in-frame clones only and misses some. The data show 150,000 to 200,000 clones, approximately 92% seen once. The genes are TRBV6-5 and TRBJ2-4; no check of the table's D call, TRBD1, against the DNA was made. Sequenced sample: peripheral blood. The sequence came from a woman between 45 and 60 years old with acute or convalescent COVID-19. The CDR3 reads CASSSSDRVAKNIQYF.